This T cell receptor (beta chain) was profiled in a study of T cell responses to AZD1222 COVID-19 vaccine. General study findings and limits: Clonal diversity was possibly underestimated, and white British individuals and females predominated among donors. CD4 TCRs covered the whole spike, strongest at regions 160-218 and 743-854.

After removal of 4 bases from V and 0 bases from J, the junction contained 25 bases not matched to a gene. CDR1 is SNHLY, CDR2 FYNNEI, per germline. The CDR3 extends over 23 amino acids. A word on this clone: Its antigen is not known.

Profiled with immunoSEQ multiplex PCR; TCRdb holds only in-frame clones, not every one. The sample has around 170,000 clones; 85% to 95% are singletons. The clonotype comes from an adult who received the AZD1222 COVID-19 vaccine. The rearrangement joins TRBV2 to TRBJ2-1, with 9 bases that match TRBD1. The material was peripheral blood, obtained 28 days after the second AZD1222 dose. CDR3 amino acids: CASSAPRDRDPLAEGSSYNEQFF. The DNA of the CDR3 is TGTGCCAGCAGTGCACCCCGGGACAGGGATCCTCTAGCGGAAGGGAGCTCCTACAATGAGCAGTTCTTC.